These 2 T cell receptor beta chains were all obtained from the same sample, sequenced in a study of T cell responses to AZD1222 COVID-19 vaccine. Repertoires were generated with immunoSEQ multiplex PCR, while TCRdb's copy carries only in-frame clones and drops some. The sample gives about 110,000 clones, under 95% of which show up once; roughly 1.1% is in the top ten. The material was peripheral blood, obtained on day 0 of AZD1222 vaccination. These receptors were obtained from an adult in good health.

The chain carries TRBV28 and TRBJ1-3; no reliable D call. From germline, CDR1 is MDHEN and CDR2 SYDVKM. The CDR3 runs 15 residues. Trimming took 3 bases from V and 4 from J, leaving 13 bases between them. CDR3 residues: CASSLGVRTGNTIYF. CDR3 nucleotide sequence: TGTGCCAGCAGTTTGGGTGTCAGGACCGGAAACACCATATATTTT.

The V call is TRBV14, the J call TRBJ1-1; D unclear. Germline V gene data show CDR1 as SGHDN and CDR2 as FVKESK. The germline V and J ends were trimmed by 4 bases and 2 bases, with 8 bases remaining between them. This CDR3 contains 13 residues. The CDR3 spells CASSPDGNTEAFF. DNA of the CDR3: TGTGCCAGCAGCCCAGACGGCAACACTGAAGCTTTCTTT.